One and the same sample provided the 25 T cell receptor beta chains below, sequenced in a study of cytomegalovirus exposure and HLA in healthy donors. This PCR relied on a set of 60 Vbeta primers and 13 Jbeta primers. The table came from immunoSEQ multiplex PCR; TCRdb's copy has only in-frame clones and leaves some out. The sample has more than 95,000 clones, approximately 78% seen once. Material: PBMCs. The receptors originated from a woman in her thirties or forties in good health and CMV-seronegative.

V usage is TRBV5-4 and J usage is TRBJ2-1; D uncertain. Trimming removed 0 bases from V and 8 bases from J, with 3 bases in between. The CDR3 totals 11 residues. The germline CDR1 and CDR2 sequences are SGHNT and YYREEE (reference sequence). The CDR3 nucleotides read TGTGCCAGCAGCTTGGCTGATGAGCAGTTCTTC. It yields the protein CASSLADEQFF.

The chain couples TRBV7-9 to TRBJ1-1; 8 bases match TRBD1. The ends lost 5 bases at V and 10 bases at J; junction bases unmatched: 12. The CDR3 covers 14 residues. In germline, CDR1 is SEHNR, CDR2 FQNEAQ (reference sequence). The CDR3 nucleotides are TGTGCCAGCAGCCCGGGACAGGCATTTCTAAGAGCTTTCTTT. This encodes CASSPGQAFLRAFF.

CDR3 nucleotides: TGCGCCAGCAGCTTGGGGCAGGCCCAAGAGACCCAGTACTTC. Its protein is CASSLGQAQETQYF. The rearrangement uses TRBV5-1 and TRBJ2-5, with D unclear. The CDR3 has 14 residues. In germline, CDR1 is SGHRS, CDR2 YFSETQ. V was trimmed by 0 bases and J by 1 base, leaving 7 bases between them.

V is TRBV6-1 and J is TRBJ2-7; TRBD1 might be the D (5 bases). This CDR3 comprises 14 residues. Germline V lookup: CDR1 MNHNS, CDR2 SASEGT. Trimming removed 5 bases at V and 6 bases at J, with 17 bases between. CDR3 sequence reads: CASSNRRSRVEQYF. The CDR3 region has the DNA TGTGCCAGCAGTAACAGGCGGAGTCGGGTCGAGCAGTACTTC.

This chain's CDR3 is CATLLSGQETQYF. CDR3 nucleotide sequence: TGTGCCACGTTACTTTCAGGGCAAGAGACCCAGTACTTC. This chain links TRBV28 with TRBJ2-5, with D perhaps matching TRBD1 (5 bases). Germline CDR1 is MDHEN and CDR2 is SYDVKM. Trimming cost V 10 bases and J 2 bases, with 14 bases left between them. The CDR3 extends over 13 amino acids. Full variable domain (outside the CDR3, taken from reference TRBV28 and TRBJ2-5): DVKVTQSSRYLVKRTGEKVFLECVQDMDHENMFWYRQDPGLGLRLIYFSYDVKMKEKGDIPEGYSVSREKKERFSLILESASTNQTSMYLCATLLSGQETQYFGPGTRLLVL.

CDR3 DNA: TGTGCCAGCAGCCTGTGGACAGCCGGGGCTTTCTTT. It translates to CASSLWTAGAFF. The V gene is TRBV28, the J gene TRBJ1-1; possible D gene TRBD1, 6 bases. The germline V gene has CDR1 MDHEN and CDR2 SYDVKM. The V and J ends lost 6 bases and 11 bases respectively, with 16 bases between them. The CDR3 has 12 amino acids.

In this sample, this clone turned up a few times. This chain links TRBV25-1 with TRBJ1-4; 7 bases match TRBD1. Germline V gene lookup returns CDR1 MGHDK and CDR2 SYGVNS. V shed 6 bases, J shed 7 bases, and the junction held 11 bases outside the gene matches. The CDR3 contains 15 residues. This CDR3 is CASSGSGGSGEKLFF. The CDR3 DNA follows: TGTGCCAGCAGCGGCTCAGGGGGGAGCGGTGAAAAACTGTTTTTT.

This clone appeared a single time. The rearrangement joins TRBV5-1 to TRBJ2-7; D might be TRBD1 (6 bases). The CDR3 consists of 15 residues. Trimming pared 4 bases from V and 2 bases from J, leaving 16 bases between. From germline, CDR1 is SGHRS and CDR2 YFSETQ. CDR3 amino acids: CASSVGAGDTYEQYF. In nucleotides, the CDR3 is TGCGCCAGCAGCGTGGGGGCCGGGGATACCTACGAGCAGTACTTC.

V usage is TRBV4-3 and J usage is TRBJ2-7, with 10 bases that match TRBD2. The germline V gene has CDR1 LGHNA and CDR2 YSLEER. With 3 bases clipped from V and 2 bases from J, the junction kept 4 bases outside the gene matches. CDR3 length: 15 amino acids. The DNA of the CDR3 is TGCGCCAGCAGCCACTTAGCGGGAGGAACCTACGAGCAGTACTTC. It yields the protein CASSHLAGGTYEQYF.

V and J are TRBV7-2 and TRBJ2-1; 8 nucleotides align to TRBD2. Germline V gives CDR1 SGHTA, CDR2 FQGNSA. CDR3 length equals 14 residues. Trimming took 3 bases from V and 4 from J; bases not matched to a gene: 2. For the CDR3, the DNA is TGTGCCAGCAGCTTCGGGGGGGGTTACAATGAGCAGTTCTTC. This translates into CASSFGGGYNEQFF. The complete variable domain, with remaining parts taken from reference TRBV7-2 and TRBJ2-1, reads GAGVSQSPSNKVTEKGKDVELRCDPISGHTALYWYRQSLGQGLEFLIYFQGNSAPDKSGLPSDRFSAERTGGSVSTLTIQRTQQEDSAVYLCASSFGGGYNEQFFGPGTRLTVL.

The CDR3 loop is CASSWTASGSYEQYF. CDR3 coding DNA: TGCGCCAGCAGCTGGACCGCTAGCGGGTCCTACGAGCAGTACTTC. This rearrangement joins TRBV5-1 to TRBJ2-7; 8 bases map to TRBD2. Germline V CDR1 and CDR2: SGHRS, YFSETQ. The junction had 6 bases not matched to a gene; V was cut back by 3 bases and J by 1 base. The CDR3 consists of 15 residues.

The CDR3 DNA reads as TGTGCCAGCAGAAAGGACAGGGTCACTGAAGCTTTCTTT. Translated, it gives CASRKDRVTEAFF. The chain combines TRBV7-9 with TRBJ1-1, with TRBD1 matching over 8 bases. Trimming took 6 bases from V and 4 from J; bases not matched to a gene: 4. Germline values: CDR1 SEHNR, CDR2 FQNEAQ (reference sequence). The length of the CDR3 is 13 residues.

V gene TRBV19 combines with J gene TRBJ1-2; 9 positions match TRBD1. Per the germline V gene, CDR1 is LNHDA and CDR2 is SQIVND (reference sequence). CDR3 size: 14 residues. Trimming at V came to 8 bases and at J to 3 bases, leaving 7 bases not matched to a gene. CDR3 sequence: CASSRDRVYYGYTF. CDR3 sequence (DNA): TGTGCCAGTTCCCGGGACAGGGTATACTATGGCTACACCTTC.

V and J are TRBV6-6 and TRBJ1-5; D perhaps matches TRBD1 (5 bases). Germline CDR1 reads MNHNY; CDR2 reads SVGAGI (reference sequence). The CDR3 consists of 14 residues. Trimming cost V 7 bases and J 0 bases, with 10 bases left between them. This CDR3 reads CASTQGYSNQPQHF. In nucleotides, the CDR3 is TGTGCCAGCACCCAGGGTTATAGCAATCAGCCCCAGCATTTT.

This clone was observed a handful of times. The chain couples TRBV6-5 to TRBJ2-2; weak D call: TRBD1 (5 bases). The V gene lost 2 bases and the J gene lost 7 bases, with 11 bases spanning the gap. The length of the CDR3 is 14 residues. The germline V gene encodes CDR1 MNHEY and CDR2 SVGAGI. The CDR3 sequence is CASSYIDRYGELFF. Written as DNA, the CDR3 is TGTGCCAGCAGTTACATTGACAGATACGGGGAGCTGTTTTTT.

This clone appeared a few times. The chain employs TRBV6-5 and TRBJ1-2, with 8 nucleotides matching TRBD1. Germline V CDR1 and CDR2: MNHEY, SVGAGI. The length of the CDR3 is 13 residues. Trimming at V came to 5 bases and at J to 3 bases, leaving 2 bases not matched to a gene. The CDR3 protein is CASSQGADYGYTF. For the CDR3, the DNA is TGTGCCAGCAGTCAGGGGGCGGACTATGGCTACACCTTC.

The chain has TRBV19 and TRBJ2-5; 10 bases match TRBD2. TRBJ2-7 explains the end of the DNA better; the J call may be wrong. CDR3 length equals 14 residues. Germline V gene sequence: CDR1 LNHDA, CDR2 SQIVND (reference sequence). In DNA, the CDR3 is TGTGCCAGTACCCAAGCGGGAGGGACCTACGAGCAGTACTTC. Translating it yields CASTQAGGTYEQYF.

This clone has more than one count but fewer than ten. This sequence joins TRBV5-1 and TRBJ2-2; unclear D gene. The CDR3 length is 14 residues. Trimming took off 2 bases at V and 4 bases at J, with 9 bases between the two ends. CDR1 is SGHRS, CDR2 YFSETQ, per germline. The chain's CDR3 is CASSFYDTTGELFF. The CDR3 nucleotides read TGCGCCAGCAGCTTCTACGACACCACCGGGGAGCTGTTTTTT.

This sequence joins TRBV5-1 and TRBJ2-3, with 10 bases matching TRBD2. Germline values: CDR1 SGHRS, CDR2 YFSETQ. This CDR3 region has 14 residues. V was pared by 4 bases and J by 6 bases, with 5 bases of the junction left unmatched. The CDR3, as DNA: TGCGCCAGCAGCCCCGGGACTAGCGCTGATACGCAGTATTTT. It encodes CASSPGTSADTQYF.

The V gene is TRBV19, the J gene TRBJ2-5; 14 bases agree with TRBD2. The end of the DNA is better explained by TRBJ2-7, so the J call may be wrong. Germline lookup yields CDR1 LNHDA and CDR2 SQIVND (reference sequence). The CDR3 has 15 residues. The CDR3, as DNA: TGTGCCAGTAGTTCGACTAGCGGGAGGGCCTTCGAGCAGTACTTC. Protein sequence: CASSSTSGRAFEQYF.

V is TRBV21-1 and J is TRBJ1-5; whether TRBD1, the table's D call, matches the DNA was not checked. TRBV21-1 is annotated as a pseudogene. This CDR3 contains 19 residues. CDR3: CASSFHTRGTGERNQPQHF. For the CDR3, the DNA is TGTGCCAGCAGCTTCCACACCAGGGGGACAGGGGAAAGGAATCAGCCCCAGCATTTT.

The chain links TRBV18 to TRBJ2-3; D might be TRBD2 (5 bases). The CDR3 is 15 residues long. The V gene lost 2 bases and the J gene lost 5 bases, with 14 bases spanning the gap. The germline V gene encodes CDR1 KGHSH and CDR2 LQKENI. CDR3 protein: CASSPSSGVQDTQYF. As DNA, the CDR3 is TGTGCCAGCTCACCATCGTCCGGGGTTCAAGATACGCAGTATTTT. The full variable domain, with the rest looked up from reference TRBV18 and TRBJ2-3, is NAGVMQNPRHLVRRRGQEARLRCSPMKGHSHVYWYRQLPEEGLKFMVYLQKENIIDESGMPKERFSAEFPKEGPSILRIQQVVRGDSAAYFCASSPSSGVQDTQYFGPGTRLTVL.

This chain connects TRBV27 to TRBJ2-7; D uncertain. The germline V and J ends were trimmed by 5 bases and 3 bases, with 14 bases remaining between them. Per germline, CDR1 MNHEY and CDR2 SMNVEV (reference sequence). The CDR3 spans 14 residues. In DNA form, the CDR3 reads TGTGCCAGCAGTATCCTGGGCAGGCACTACGAGCAGTACTTC. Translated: CASSILGRHYEQYF.

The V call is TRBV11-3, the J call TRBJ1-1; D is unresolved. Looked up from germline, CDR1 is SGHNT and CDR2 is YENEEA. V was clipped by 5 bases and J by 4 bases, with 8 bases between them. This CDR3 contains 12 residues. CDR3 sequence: CASSAGSTEAFF. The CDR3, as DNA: TGTGCCAGCAGCGCTGGGAGCACTGAAGCTTTCTTT.

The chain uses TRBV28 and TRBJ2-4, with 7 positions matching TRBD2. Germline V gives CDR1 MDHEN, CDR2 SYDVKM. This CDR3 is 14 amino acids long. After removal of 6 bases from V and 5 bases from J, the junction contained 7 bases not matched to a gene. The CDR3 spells CASSPGLAENIQYF. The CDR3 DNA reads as TGTGCCAGCAGCCCGGGGCTAGCGGAAAACATTCAGTACTTC.